This T cell receptor beta chain was sequenced in a study of graft-versus-host responses after intestinal transplantation. The CDR3 covers 15 residues. Germline V gene sequence: CDR1 SNHLY, CDR2 FYNNEI. V lost 6 bases, J lost 5 bases, and 16 bases lay in between. Sequencing was performed with immunoSEQ multiplex PCR; in TCRdb, only in-frame clones are kept and a portion is missing. This sample has approximately 92,000 clones; about 90% occur once, and the top ten carry 6%. A word on this clone: Its antigen remains unidentified.

The receptor's source is a human donor who received an intestinal transplant. The chain combines TRBV2 with TRBJ2-2; D may correspond to TRBD1 or TRBD2 (5 bases each). The sequenced sample was unstimulated CD8+ T cells sorted from spleen or lymph node cells, obtained before intestinal transplant. The CDR3 coding sequence is TGTGCCAGCAGGGGGTTTGGGACCTTAACCGGGGAGCTGTTTTTT. Translating gives CASRGFGTLTGELFF.